Each of the 18 T cell receptor beta chains below was sequenced from the same sample in a study of T cell responses to AZD1222 COVID-19 vaccine (dated by TCRdb to the early 2020s). Library creation used the immunoSEQ multiplex PCR assay. TCRdb retrieved this table from immuneACCESS and kept in-frame rearrangements only. Not all clones are present; in checked studies, unresolved V genes account for under half, and no reason is known for the remainder. Within this sample are some 130,000 clones, with 70% to 90% of them counted one time only. Under 2.5% of the sample rests with the top ten. The sample's time point label, in plain terms: baseline before first vaccination. The sequenced sample was peripheral blood, obtained on day 0 of AZD1222 vaccination. All receptors derive from an adult in good health.

The chain couples TRBV6-5 to TRBJ1-3; no clear D. Germline V gives CDR1 MNHEY, CDR2 SVGAGI. V dropped 8 bases and J dropped 0 bases, with 11 bases sitting between them. CDR3 length equals 14 residues. The CDR3 region is CASGESHSGNTIYF. The CDR3 nucleotides are TGTGCCAGCGGAGAATCCCACTCTGGAAACACCATATATTTT.

The chain links TRBV6-4 to TRBJ1-1; D is unclear. The CDR3 consists of 14 residues. With 6 bases removed from V and 6 bases from J, the gap between germline ends came to 17 bases. The V gene's germline CDR1 is MRHNA and CDR2 SNTAGT. The CDR3 loop reads CASRATAEVPEAFF. CDR3 sequence (DNA): TGTGCCAGCAGAGCAACCGCAGAGGTCCCTGAAGCTTTCTTT.

The chain has TRBV19 and TRBJ1-1; D is possibly TRBD1 (6 bases). This CDR3 region has 18 residues. CDR1 is LNHDA, CDR2 SQIVND, per germline (reference sequence). Between the trimmed V and J ends, which lost 0 bases and 0 bases, there was a span of 17 bases. The CDR3 bases are TGTGCCAGTAGTATAGAATTCACACAAGGGGGGCTGAACACTGAAGCTTTCTTT. The encoded protein is CASSIEFTQGGLNTEAFF.

This clone was counted once. This chain connects TRBV7-8 to TRBJ1-1; D call uncertain. The CDR3 has 13 amino acids. Germline lookup yields CDR1 SGHVS and CDR2 FQNEAQ. V was pared by 2 bases and J by 5 bases, with 9 bases between. CDR3 in DNA: TGTGCCAGCAGCTTAATGTTGGGGACTGAAGCTTTCTTT. It encodes CASSLMLGTEAFF.

The V call is TRBV28, the J call TRBJ2-7; TRBD2 agrees at 7 bases. Looked up from germline, CDR1 is MDHEN and CDR2 is SYDVKM. CDR3 length equals 17 residues. V dropped 5 bases and J dropped 1; count of bases not matched to a gene: 14. This CDR3 reads CASSLSGGSGPSYEQYF. CDR3 coding DNA: TGTGCCAGCAGTCTCTCCGGGGGTAGCGGGCCTTCCTACGAGCAGTACTTC.

The chain employs TRBV4-1 and TRBJ1-4; D ambiguous. Trimming pared 3 bases from V and 0 bases from J, leaving 14 bases between. This CDR3 contains 17 residues. Germline CDR1 is MGHRA and CDR2 is YSYEKL. DNA for the CDR3: TGCGCCAGCAGCCATACCCGCGGAGATACAACTAATGAAAAACTGTTTTTT. It encodes CASSHTRGDTTNEKLFF.

V is TRBV28 and J is TRBJ1-2, with D maybe TRBD1 (6 bases). CDR3 size: 14 residues. The germline gives CDR1 MDHEN, CDR2 SYDVKM. Trimming took off 6 bases at V and 7 bases at J, with 18 bases between the two ends. As DNA, the CDR3 is TGTGCCAGCAGGAATAGCCAGGGGTTAGGTGGCTACACCTTC. Its protein product is CASRNSQGLGGYTF.

The J gene is TRBJ2-1, the V gene TRBV19, with D uncertain. V gave up 5 bases and J gave up 3 bases, with 2 bases separating them. Germline CDR1 is LNHDA and CDR2 is SQIVND (reference sequence). The CDR3 length is 11 residues. In DNA form, the CDR3 reads TGTGCCAGTAGTGTCTACAATGAGCAGTTCTTC. Protein product: CASSVYNEQFF.

This chain joins TRBV19 and TRBJ1-2; 9 bases fit TRBD1. Germline values: CDR1 LNHDA, CDR2 SQIVND (reference sequence). CDR3 length: 15 residues. The V and J ends lost 7 bases and 9 bases, in that order; junction bases with no gene match: 15. The CDR3 bases are TGTGCCAGTACGACTCTTACAGGGGACAGGGCGAGCTACACCTTC. It codes for CASTTLTGDRASYTF.

V usage is TRBV6-4 and J usage is TRBJ1-2, with 9 nucleotides matching TRBD1. This CDR3 has 16 amino acids. After removal of 4 bases from V and 5 bases from J, the junction contained 11 bases not matched to a gene. Germline V gives CDR1 MRHNA, CDR2 SNTAGT. In nucleotides, the CDR3 is TGTGCCAGCAGTGGAAACAGGGGGCGCGTAGCTTATGGCTACACCTTC. Its translation is CASSGNRGRVAYGYTF.

V is TRBV2 and J is TRBJ2-7; D ambiguous. The V gene lost 6 bases and the J gene lost 3 bases, with 6 bases spanning the gap. The germline V gene has CDR1 SNHLY and CDR2 FYNNEI. The CDR3 is 11 residues long. The CDR3 protein is CASSSIYEQYF. The CDR3 DNA is TGTGCCAGCAGCTCGATCTACGAGCAGTACTTC. Complete variable domain (other parts from reference TRBV2 and TRBJ2-7): EPEVTQTPSHQVTQMGQEVILRCVPISNHLYFYWYRQILGQKVEFLVSFYNNEISEKSEIFDDQFSVERPDGSNFTLKIRSTKLEDSAMYFCASSSIYEQYFGPGTRLTVT.

The chain links TRBV15 to TRBJ2-7; 9 nucleotides match TRBD1. The CDR3 sequence is 17 residues long. Unmatched junction bases numbered 11, after V lost 3 bases and J lost 2 bases. The germline V gene encodes CDR1 LNHNV and CDR2 YYDKDF (reference sequence). In nucleotides, the CDR3 is TGTGCCACCAGCAGTCCACCTGCCGGGACAGGGCCCTACGAGCAGTACTTC. It is translated as CATSSPPAGTGPYEQYF.

The chain couples TRBV29-1 to TRBJ1-1, with D hard to call. V was shortened by 4 bases and J by 6 bases, with 12 bases between the two germline ends. Germline loops: CDR1 SQVTM, CDR2 ANQGSEA. The CDR3 consists of 12 residues. This CDR3 is CSVGGFGAEAFF. In DNA, the CDR3 is TGCAGCGTTGGAGGGTTTGGAGCTGAAGCTTTCTTT. Looking up the rest from reference TRBV29-1 and TRBJ1-1 gives the full variable domain: SAVISQKPSRDICQRGTSLTIQCQVDSQVTMMFWYRQQPGQSLTLIATANQGSEATYESGFVIDKFPISRPNLTFSTLTVSNMSPEDSSIYLCSVGGFGAEAFFGQGTRLTVV.

This clone has a single count. The genes are TRBV19 and TRBJ1-6; a weak D match, TRBD1 (5 bases). This CDR3 has 12 residues. CDR1 is LNHDA and CDR2 is SQIVND in the germline V gene (reference sequence). Trimming cost V 9 bases and J 6 bases, with 9 bases left between them. The CDR3 nucleotides read TGTGCCAGCAGACAGATTAATTCACCCCTCCACTTT. It translates to CASRQINSPLHF. The complete variable domain, with remaining parts taken from reference TRBV19 and TRBJ1-6, reads DGGITQSPKYLFRKEGQNVTLSCEQNLNHDAMYWYRQDPGQGLRLIYYSQIVNDFQKGDIAEGYSVSREKKESFPLTVTSAQKNPTAFYLCASRQINSPLHFGNGTRLTVT.

V is TRBV5-6 and J is TRBJ1-2; D remains unclear. CDR3 length equals 11 residues. Germline V gene lookup returns CDR1 SGHDT and CDR2 YYEEEE. Trimming took off 5 bases at V and 8 bases at J, with 10 bases between the two ends. The CDR3 loop reads CASSFSVGYTF. The CDR3 DNA sequence: TGTGCCAGCAGTTTCTCGGTAGGCTACACCTTC.

This chain uses TRBV6-2 or TRBV6-3 with TRBJ2-3, with a possible D match to TRBD1 (6 bases). V was pared by 2 bases and J by 2 bases, with 14 bases between. Germline V CDR1 and CDR2: MNHEY, SVGEGT. The CDR3 spans 16 residues. The CDR3 loop reads CASSYAADRYTDTQYF. CDR3 DNA sequence: TGTGCCAGCAGTTACGCAGCGGACAGATACACAGATACGCAGTATTTT.

The rearrangement links TRBV4-1 to TRBJ1-5, with D possibly TRBD1 on 6 matching bases. CDR3 length: 15 residues. CDR1 is MGHRA and CDR2 is YSYEKL in the germline V gene. Trimming shortened V by 5 bases and J by 6 bases, and 17 bases separated the two germline ends. The CDR3 loop reads CASSYRRGEGQPQHF. CDR3 sequence (DNA): TGCGCCAGCAGCTACCGCAGGGGAGAGGGTCAGCCCCAGCATTTT.

There are a few counts of this clone. The rearrangement uses TRBV2 and TRBJ2-5; D is unresolved. With 1 base removed from V and 7 bases from J, the gap between germline ends came to 10 bases. Germline V CDR1 and CDR2: SNHLY, FYNNEI. The CDR3 is 13 residues long. CDR3 sequence: CASSEGASGTQYF. In nucleotides, the CDR3 is TGTGCCAGCAGTGAAGGCGCATCGGGGACCCAGTACTTC.